These 16 T cell receptor beta chains originate from one sample sequenced in a study of blood T cell repertoires in COVID-19. TCRdb's copy holds only in-frame clones and misses some; the assay was immunoSEQ multiplex PCR. The sample lists around 290,000 clones, roughly nine tenths occurring once. The sequenced sample consisted of peripheral blood. The receptor source for this set is a woman in her thirties with COVID-19, enrolled during active disease.

This clone has only one observation. This chain connects TRBV19 to TRBJ2-7, with D perhaps matching TRBD2 (6 bases). CDR3 length: 13 residues. Per the germline V gene, CDR1 is LNHDA and CDR2 is SQIVND (reference sequence). V was clipped by 6 bases and J by 2 bases, with 11 bases between them. As DNA, the CDR3 is TGTGCCAGTAGGGGGACTTCGACCTACGAGCAGTACTTC. Translation gives CASRGTSTYEQYF. The full variable domain, rest sourced from reference TRBV19 and TRBJ2-7, is DGGITQSPKYLFRKEGQNVTLSCEQNLNHDAMYWYRQDPGQGLRLIYYSQIVNDFQKGDIAEGYSVSREKKESFPLTVTSAQKNPTAFYLCASRGTSTYEQYFGPGTRLTVT.

This chain joins TRBV7-3 and TRBJ2-5; possible D gene TRBD2, 6 bases. Germline CDR1 reads SGHTA; CDR2 reads FQGTGA. This CDR3 spans 15 amino acids. V gave up 6 bases and J gave up 3 bases, with 17 bases separating them. The CDR3 nucleotides read TGTGCCAGCAGACCGGGACTGCACAGTAAAGAGACCCAGTACTTC. Translating gives CASRPGLHSKETQYF.

This clone has only one observation. This CDR3 is also generated by other DNA sequences in the sample. The V and J genes are TRBV27 and TRBJ2-1; D is ambiguous. The V end was cut by 0 bases, the J end by 3 bases, with 6 bases between. Germline V gene sequence: CDR1 MNHEY, CDR2 SMNVEV (reference sequence). This CDR3 comprises 14 residues. The CDR3 nucleotides are TGTGCCAGCAGTTTATCTCGCGGCTACAATGAGCAGTTCTTC. It is translated as CASSLSRGYNEQFF.

This chain links TRBV7-9 with TRBJ2-1, with 11 bases lining up with TRBD2. CDR1 and CDR2 from the germline V gene are SEHNR and FQNEAQ (reference sequence). V lost 2 bases, J lost 8 bases, and 14 bases stayed unmatched. The CDR3 contains 18 residues. The CDR3 sequence is CASSLTGTSGGVGYEQFF. Here the CDR3 DNA reads TGTGCCAGCAGCTTAACCGGGACTAGCGGAGGAGTTGGCTATGAGCAGTTCTTC.

V is TRBV3-1 (or the pseudogene TRBV3-2) and J is TRBJ2-1, with unresolved D. With 0 bases removed from V and 8 bases from J, the gap between germline ends came to 17 bases. Per germline, CDR1 LGHDT and CDR2 YNNKEL (reference sequence). CDR3 size: 16 residues. DNA of the CDR3: TGTGCCAGCAGCCAAGATGGTCGGATAAAAGAGGATGAGCAGTTCTTC. It is translated as CASSQDGRIKEDEQFF.

The rearrangement uses TRBV19 and TRBJ2-6; possibly TRBD1 for D (6 bases). The CDR3 is 16 residues long. V lost 7 bases to trimming and J lost 0 bases, with 13 bases between them. Germline loops: CDR1 LNHDA, CDR2 SQIVND (reference sequence). CDR3 loop: CASKTQGYSGANVLTF. The CDR3 DNA is TGTGCCAGTAAGACACAGGGATACTCTGGGGCCAACGTCCTGACTTTC.

The V and J genes are TRBV27 and TRBJ2-3; possible D gene TRBD2, 6 bases. Germline CDR1 is MNHEY and CDR2 is SMNVEV (reference sequence). Deletions cut 7 bases from V and 2 bases from J, with 13 bases between. This CDR3 has 14 residues. The CDR3 is CASKIGGTTDTQYF. The DNA for the CDR3 is TGTGCCAGCAAAATCGGAGGGACCACAGATACGCAGTATTTT.

The chain is built from TRBV10-1 and TRBJ1-1; D is ambiguous. The CDR3 has 13 amino acids. Trimming cost V 3 bases and J 1 base, with 6 bases left between them. Germline CDR1 WNHNN, CDR2 SYGVQD (reference sequence). The CDR3: CASSDQENTEAFF. In DNA, the CDR3 is TGCGCCAGCAGTGACCAGGAGAACACTGAAGCTTTCTTT.

The chain links TRBV9 to TRBJ1-2; 10 bases match TRBD1. This CDR3 comprises 15 residues. V dropped 2 bases and J dropped 5; count of bases not matched to a gene: 6. Germline CDR1 and CDR2: SGDLS and YYNGEE. The CDR3 protein is CASSVGTGEVYGYTF. CDR3 bases: TGTGCCAGCAGCGTCGGGACAGGGGAGGTTTATGGCTACACCTTC.

The chain combines TRBV5-4 with TRBJ2-7; TRBD2 aligns across 10 bases. The CDR3 runs to 18 residues. V lost 4 bases and J lost 2; bases outside the gene matches: 15. Germline assignment: CDR1 SGHNT and CDR2 YYREEE (reference sequence). CDR3 loop: CASSQGLAALRPPYEQYF. CDR3 nucleotides: TGTGCCAGCAGCCAAGGACTAGCGGCTCTCAGACCCCCCTACGAGCAGTACTTC.

The chain employs TRBV5-4 and TRBJ1-3, with TRBD1 matching over 7 bases. The V gene end was trimmed by 3 bases and the J gene end by 1 base; junction bases not matched to a gene: 10. Germline CDR1 reads SGHNT; CDR2 reads YYREEE (reference sequence). The CDR3 consists of 17 residues. The CDR3 nucleotides are TGTGCCAGCAGCTGGGGTCAGGGGGTAACTTCTGGAAACACCATATATTTT. Amino acid sequence: CASSWGQGVTSGNTIYF.

This sequence joins TRBV30 and TRBJ1-4; 7 bases match TRBD1. The ends lost 1 base at V and 4 bases at J; junction bases unmatched: 3. CDR3 length: 14 residues. CDR1 is GTSNPN, CDR2 SVGIG, per germline (reference sequence). The CDR3 here is CAWSEGAINEKLFF. CDR3 sequence (DNA): TGTGCCTGGAGTGAGGGGGCCATTAATGAAAAACTGTTTTTT.

This clone came up a few times. Different DNA sequences within this sample yield the same CDR3. The chain uses TRBV5-1 and TRBJ2-2; D gene ambiguous. The CDR3 is made up of 14 amino acids. CDR1 is SGHRS, CDR2 YFSETQ, per germline. The V and J ends lost 1 base and 2 bases respectively, with 6 bases between them. CDR3 amino acids: CASSLTGNTGELFF. CDR3 nucleotides: TGCGCCAGCAGCTTGACGGGTAACACCGGGGAGCTGTTTTTT.

The chain has TRBV28 and TRBJ1-1, with 10 bases lining up with TRBD1. Germline loops: CDR1 MDHEN, CDR2 SYDVKM. V gave up 6 bases and J gave up 5 bases; unmatched junction bases: 3. The CDR3 spans 13 residues. CDR3 in DNA: TGTGCCAGCAGGACAGGGGGCCCGACTGAAGCTTTCTTT. This codes for CASRTGGPTEAFF. The full variable domain, with the rest looked up from reference TRBV28 and TRBJ1-1, is DVKVTQSSRYLVKRTGEKVFLECVQDMDHENMFWYRQDPGLGLRLIYFSYDVKMKEKGDIPEGYSVSREKKERFSLILESASTNQTSMYLCASRTGGPTEAFFGQGTRLTVV.

The V gene is TRBV6-4, the J gene TRBJ1-1; TRBD1 is a possible D gene (6 bases). V was pared by 6 bases and J by 1 base, with 9 bases between. The CDR3 consists of 13 residues. Looked up from germline, CDR1 is MRHNA and CDR2 is SNTAGT. In DNA, the CDR3 is TGTGCCAGCAGAACACAGGGGAACACTGAAGCTTTCTTT. This encodes CASRTQGNTEAFF.

The V call is TRBV24-1, the J call TRBJ1-6, with a possible D match to TRBD1 (6 bases). V lost 0 bases and J lost 7, with 12 bases in between. Germline lookup yields CDR1 KGHDR and CDR2 SFDVKD. The CDR3 is 16 residues long. CDR3 nucleotides: TGTGCCACCAGTGATTTGCGCAGGGGAGACAATTCACCCCTCCACTTT. This translates into CATSDLRRGDNSPLHF.